The source of this T cell receptor beta chain is a study of T-cell reconstitution after alpha-beta-depleted transplantation in children. The CDR3 runs 17 residues. Trimming stripped 4 bases from V and 5 bases from J, with 22 bases between. Looked up from germline, CDR1 is KGHDR and CDR2 is SFDVKD. Library preparation (for TCRbeta) was performed with unique molecular identifiers. TCRdb reprocessed the PCR reads via MiXCR and lists one record per CDR3 protein. The data show roughly 500,000 distinct CDR3 sequences, about 30% seen once. This receptor was obtained from a human donor who donated a stem cell graft to a child with aplastic anemia. This specimen was PBMCs from the stem cell graft donor, taken from the stem cell graft. The chain couples TRBV24-1 to TRBJ2-5, with D perhaps assigned TRBD1 or TRBD2 (5 bases each). In DNA, the CDR3 is TGTGCCACCAGTGACCCGGTCGGGACGCTGGTCGGGGAGACCCAGTACTTC. Its translation: CATSDPVGTLVGETQYF.